This entry is about one TCR beta chain. Its specificity is not known. This record comes from a study of response to subunit inactivated influenza vaccine. TCRdb re-derived calls from the RT-PCR reads in MiXCR, one entry per CDR3 protein. The repertoire holds about 700,000 distinct CDR3 sequences, with more than 11% as singletons. The V and J ends lost 0 bases and 3 bases, in that order; junction bases with no gene match: 5. CDR3 length: 16 residues. Germline CDR1 and CDR2: MDHEN and SYDVKM. Study outcomes and limitations: New T cells are recruited in small numbers by each seasonal influenza vaccination, according to the authors' suggestion.

The V call is TRBV28, the J call TRBJ2-7; 10 bases fit TRBD1. This sample comprised PBMCs from blood, obtained 14 to 15 days before vaccination. The TCR was taken from a man aged 45-60 years who received an inactivated influenza vaccine. CDR3 DNA sequence: TGTGCCAGCAGTTTATGGAGGGGACAGGGGCTCTACGAGCAGTACTTC. The encoded protein is CASSLWRGQGLYEQYF.